This entry lists 27 T cell receptor beta chains sequenced from one sample in a study of cytomegalovirus exposure and HLA in healthy donors. 60 Vbeta and 13 Jbeta primers were used in PCR. Libraries were prepared by immunoSEQ multiplex PCR; TCRdb keeps only in-frame clonotypes and omits some of them. Here the sample spans about 120,000 clones, roughly four fifths being singletons. Material: PBMCs. All receptors come from a woman aged 25 to 39 in good health and CMV-seropositive.

This clone was detected a few times. The chain combines TRBV9 with TRBJ1-1; 7 nucleotides align to TRBD1. V dropped 4 bases and J dropped 6; count of bases not matched to a gene: 15. The CDR3 contains 16 residues. Looked up from germline, CDR1 is SGDLS and CDR2 is YYNGEE. DNA for the CDR3: TGTGCCAGCAGCCCTATCCCCCCGACAGGGATCGCTGAAGCTTTCTTT. Its protein product is CASSPIPPTGIAEAFF.

This clone has only one observation. This sequence joins TRBV5-4 and TRBJ1-3; 8 bases map to TRBD1. This CDR3 contains 15 residues. V lost 3 bases, J lost 2 bases, and 4 bases stayed unmatched. Germline CDR1 is SGHNT and CDR2 is YYREEE (reference sequence). This chain's CDR3 is CASSSTGAPGNTIYF. The CDR3 DNA follows: TGTGCCAGCAGCTCGACAGGGGCCCCTGGAAACACCATATATTTT.

The chain couples TRBV2 to TRBJ1-5, with 7 bases lining up with TRBD1. The V and J ends lost 6 bases and 7 bases, in that order; junction bases with no gene match: 27. Looked up from germline, CDR1 is SNHLY and CDR2 is FYNNEI. CDR3 length equals 20 residues. In DNA, the CDR3 is TGTGCCAGCAGCAAACTAACGACAGGGCCATATTCCGGGTCGGTCCAGCCCCAGCATTTT. Protein sequence: CASSKLTTGPYSGSVQPQHF. Variable domain in full (rest from reference TRBV2 and TRBJ1-5): EPEVTQTPSHQVTQMGQEVILRCVPISNHLYFYWYRQILGQKVEFLVSFYNNEISEKSEIFDDQFSVERPDGSNFTLKIRSTKLEDSAMYFCASSKLTTGPYSGSVQPQHFGDGTRLSIL.

The CDR3 sequence: CASSLAGLRTSGTYEQYF. The DNA of the CDR3 is TGTGCCAGCAGCTTAGCGGGGCTTCGAACTAGCGGGACCTACGAGCAGTACTTC. The J gene is TRBJ2-7, the V gene TRBV7-9, with 10 bases identical to TRBD2. This CDR3 is built from 18 residues. Trimming at V came to 0 bases and at J to 2 bases, leaving 10 bases not matched to a gene. Germline loops: CDR1 SEHNR, CDR2 FQNEAQ (reference sequence).

A few counts support this clone. V usage is TRBV19 and J usage is TRBJ1-1, with D possibly TRBD1 on 6 matching bases. The CDR3 is 16 residues long. CDR1 LNHDA and CDR2 SQIVND come from the germline V gene (reference sequence). The V end lost 6 bases, the J end lost 2 bases, and 19 bases lay between the germline ends. CDR3 bases: TGTGCCAGTAGCAGTCCCTACAGGGTTGTCAACACTGAAGCTTTCTTT. Translation: CASSSPYRVVNTEAFF.

In DNA, the CDR3 is TGTGCCAGCAGCTTAGAGGCAGGGCCCATCTCACCCCTCCACTTT. Protein: CASSLEAGPISPLHF. The chain links TRBV7-9 to TRBJ1-6; TRBD1 is a possible D gene (5 bases). Trimming removed 1 base from V and 10 bases from J, with 14 bases in between. Germline CDR1 reads SEHNR; CDR2 reads FQNEAQ (reference sequence). This CDR3 region has 15 residues.

J is TRBJ1-5 and V is TRBV28, with D tentatively TRBD1 (5 bases). There are 17 residues in the CDR3. The V gene lost 6 bases and the J gene lost 1 base, with 19 bases spanning the gap. Per the germline V gene, CDR1 is MDHEN and CDR2 is SYDVKM. In DNA, the CDR3 is TGTGCCAGCAGCCCCCCACGGAGGGGACTGAGCAATCAGCCCCAGCATTTT. This sequence encodes CASSPPRRGLSNQPQHF.

The chain recombines TRBV5-1 with TRBJ2-5; 8 bases fit TRBD1. With 3 bases clipped from V and 5 bases from J, the junction kept 6 bases outside the gene matches. Germline CDR1 and CDR2: SGHRS and YFSETQ. The CDR3 consists of 14 residues. The CDR3 nucleotides read TGCGCCAGCAGCTCGCAGGGGGCGTGGGAGACCCAGTACTTC. Amino acids: CASSSQGAWETQYF.

The chain couples TRBV28 to TRBJ2-7; 9 positions match TRBD2. The J segment lost 2 bases and the V segment lost 5 bases, leaving 10 bases of the junction unmatched. The length of the CDR3 is 16 residues. CDR1 is MDHEN, CDR2 SYDVKM, per germline. CDR3 in amino acids: CASSPLVGGGAYEQYF. The CDR3 region has the DNA TGTGCCAGCAGTCCCCTCGTAGGCGGGGGGGCCTACGAGCAGTACTTC.

This clone was counted a few times. The V gene is TRBV5-6, the J gene TRBJ1-6; no firm D call. The CDR3 totals 14 residues. Germline V CDR1 and CDR2: SGHDT, YYEEEE. V was trimmed by 4 bases and J by 4 bases, leaving 9 bases between them. Here the CDR3 DNA reads TGTGCCAGCAGCCCTCGTTATTATAATTCACCCCTCCACTTT. Its protein is CASSPRYYNSPLHF.

The chain joins TRBV5-1 to TRBJ2-1; 8 bases line up with TRBD2. The CDR3 sequence is 16 residues long. V trimming: 0 bases; J trimming: 3 bases; junction bases outside the gene matches: 5. Germline-derived CDR1 and CDR2 are SGHRS and YFSETQ. DNA for the CDR3: TGCGCCAGCAGCTTGGTCTTTAGCGGGGTCTACAATGAGCAGTTCTTC. This sequence encodes CASSLVFSGVYNEQFF.

The V call is TRBV5-4, the J call TRBJ2-3, with 8 bases lining up with TRBD2. The CDR3 is 15 residues long. The V gene end was trimmed by 0 bases and the J gene end by 5 bases; junction bases not matched to a gene: 5. Germline values: CDR1 SGHNT, CDR2 YYREEE (reference sequence). CDR3 in amino acids: CASSLAAGGQDTQYF. CDR3 DNA: TGTGCCAGCAGCTTGGCTGCGGGGGGCCAAGATACGCAGTATTTT.

The rearrangement joins TRBV9 to TRBJ2-2; TRBD2 is a possible D gene (5 bases). This CDR3 is 15 amino acids long. The germline gives CDR1 SGDLS, CDR2 YYNGEE. V lost 7 bases to trimming and J lost 0 bases, with 13 bases between them. CDR3 DNA sequence: TGTGCCAGCGCCGTAGACGGGGCGAACACCGGGGAGCTGTTTTTT. Its protein is CASAVDGANTGELFF.

The chain links TRBV4-1 to TRBJ2-3, with D hard to call. Germline V gene lookup returns CDR1 MGHRA and CDR2 YSYEKL. The V end lost 1 base, the J end lost 2 bases, and 7 bases lay between the germline ends. CDR3 length equals 14 residues. CDR3 sequence: CASSQVTNTDTQYF. CDR3 in DNA: TGCGCCAGCAGCCAAGTCACTAACACAGATACGCAGTATTTT.

This clone has more than one count but fewer than ten. The chain has TRBV20-1 and TRBJ1-1; D gene ambiguous. V was pared by 3 bases and J by 6 bases, with 8 bases between. Germline V lookup: CDR1 DFQATT, CDR2 SNEGSKA (reference sequence). CDR3 length: 11 amino acids. This chain's CDR3 is CSASLSAEAFF. The DNA for the CDR3 is TGCAGTGCTAGTTTATCCGCTGAAGCTTTCTTT.

The chain links TRBV7-6 to TRBJ1-1; 10 bases are shared with TRBD1. The V and J ends lost 6 bases and 11 bases, in that order; junction bases with no gene match: 3. The CDR3 covers 11 residues. Germline V gives CDR1 SGHVS, CDR2 FNYEAQ. CDR3 bases: TGTGCCAGCAGGGACAGGGGGACGGCTTTCTTT. Translation: CASRDRGTAFF.

The chain joins TRBV28 to TRBJ1-1, with 9 bases matching TRBD1. There are 17 residues in the CDR3. Germline V gene data show CDR1 as MDHEN and CDR2 as SYDVKM. V lost 4 bases to trimming and J lost 0 bases; unmatched junction nucleotides: 9. In DNA form, the CDR3 reads TGTGCCAGCAGTTCCTCCAGGGGGACAGGGCTGAACACTGAAGCTTTCTTT. Protein sequence: CASSSSRGTGLNTEAFF.

The rearrangement links TRBV7-3 to TRBJ2-7; 9 nucleotides line up with TRBD1. The length of the CDR3 is 13 residues. CDR1 is SGHTA, CDR2 FQGTGA, per germline. V gave up 4 bases and J gave up 6 bases; unmatched junction bases: 4. CDR3 loop: CASSSGTGTEQYF. In DNA form, the CDR3 reads TGTGCCAGCAGCTCGGGGACAGGGACCGAGCAGTACTTC.

The chain combines TRBV6-5 with TRBJ1-1; D remains ambiguous. The CDR3 runs to 12 residues. Germline V gene sequence: CDR1 MNHEY, CDR2 SVGAGI. The V gene lost 3 bases and the J gene lost 11 bases, with 13 bases spanning the gap. CDR3 amino acids: CASSYTVGEAFF. In nucleotides, the CDR3 is TGTGCCAGCAGTTATACCGTGGGAGAGGCTTTCTTT.

About this clone itself: One junction end does not reproduce the germline sequence, and a read error may be involved. The rearrangement uses TRBV7-6 and TRBJ1-3; D is perhaps TRBD1 (5 bases). CDR3 length equals 17 residues. Germline loops: CDR1 SGHVS, CDR2 FNYEAQ. For the CDR3, the DNA is TGTGCCAACAGCCGGGGGGTCGTAGGGGCGCAAGGAAACACCATATATTTT. It encodes CANSRGVVGAQGNTIYF.

V and J are TRBV9 and TRBJ2-7, with a possible D match to TRBD1 (6 bases). The V end was cut by 4 bases, the J end by 0 bases, with 11 bases between. CDR3 length: 14 amino acids. Per germline, CDR1 SGDLS and CDR2 YYNGEE. CDR3 sequence: CASSPTGHSYEQYF. CDR3 DNA sequence: TGTGCCAGCAGCCCTACGGGACACTCCTACGAGCAGTACTTC.

This rearrangement joins TRBV19 to TRBJ2-5; a possible D gene is TRBD2 (5 bases). Germline V CDR1 and CDR2: LNHDA, SQIVND (reference sequence). Trimming cost V 2 bases and J 4 bases, with 8 bases left between them. The CDR3 is 13 amino acids. CDR3 protein: CASSILAGETQYF. CDR3 in DNA: TGTGCCAGTAGTATATTGGCGGGAGAGACCCAGTACTTC.

The V gene is TRBV30, the J gene TRBJ1-4; 9 bases align to TRBD1. Germline V gives CDR1 GTSNPN, CDR2 SVGIG (reference sequence). V was clipped by 3 bases and J by 8 bases; unmatched bases: 4. The CDR3 is made up of 13 amino acids. CDR3 sequence (DNA): TGTGCCTGGAGAACAGGGGGCCGAGAAAAACTGTTTTTT. Amino acid sequence: CAWRTGGREKLFF.

This chain connects TRBV6-5 to TRBJ1-1; D is ambiguous. Trimming removed 10 bases from V and 5 bases from J, with 23 bases in between. The CDR3 consists of 15 residues. Germline CDR1 is MNHEY and CDR2 is SVGAGI. The CDR3 protein is CATTLTPAGFTEAFF. The CDR3 DNA reads TGTGCCACGACCCTAACTCCTGCGGGGTTTACTGAAGCTTTCTTT.

The chain carries TRBV2 and TRBJ2-7; 9 bases line up with TRBD1. The junction had 6 bases not matched to a gene; V was cut back by 6 bases and J by 6 bases. The length of the CDR3 is 13 residues. In germline, CDR1 is SNHLY, CDR2 FYNNEI. The CDR3 loop is CASRGQGRSEQYF. The CDR3 DNA sequence: TGTGCCAGCAGGGGACAGGGTCGAAGCGAGCAGTACTTC.

This chain connects TRBV6-1 to TRBJ1-1; unclear D gene. V was shortened by 8 bases and J by 2 bases, with 12 bases between the two germline ends. The CDR3 has 13 amino acids. CDR1 and CDR2 (germline): MNHNS, SASEGT. CDR3 region: CASRESLNTEAFF. In DNA, the CDR3 is TGTGCCAGCCGAGAGTCCCTTAACACTGAAGCTTTCTTT.

The chain recombines TRBV2 with TRBJ2-4, with 11 bases fitting TRBD2. CDR1 is SNHLY and CDR2 is FYNNEI in the germline V gene. The CDR3 covers 17 residues. The trim removed 6 bases at V and 3 bases at J, leaving 10 bases unmatched. CDR3 nucleotides: TGTGCCAGCAGGGAGCGACTAGCGGGGCCTCACAAAAACATTCAGTACTTC. This codes for CASRERLAGPHKNIQYF.